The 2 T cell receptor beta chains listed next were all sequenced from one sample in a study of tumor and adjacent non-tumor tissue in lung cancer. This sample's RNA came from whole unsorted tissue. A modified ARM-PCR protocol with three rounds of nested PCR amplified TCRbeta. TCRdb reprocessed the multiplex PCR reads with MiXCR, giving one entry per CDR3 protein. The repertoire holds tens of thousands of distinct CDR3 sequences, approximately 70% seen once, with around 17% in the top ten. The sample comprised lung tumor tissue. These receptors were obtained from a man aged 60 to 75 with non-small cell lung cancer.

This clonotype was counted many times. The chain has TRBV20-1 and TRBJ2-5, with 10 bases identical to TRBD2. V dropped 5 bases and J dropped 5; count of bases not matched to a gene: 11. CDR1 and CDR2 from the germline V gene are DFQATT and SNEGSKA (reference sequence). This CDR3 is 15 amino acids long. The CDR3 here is CSAYPSGRATETQYF. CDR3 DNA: TGCAGTGCTTACCCCAGCGGGAGGGCCACGGAGACCCAGTACTTC.

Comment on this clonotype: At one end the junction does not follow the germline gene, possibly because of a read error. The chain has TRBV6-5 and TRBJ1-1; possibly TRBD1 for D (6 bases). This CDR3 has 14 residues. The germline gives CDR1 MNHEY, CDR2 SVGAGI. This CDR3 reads CTSSNGGRGIEAFF. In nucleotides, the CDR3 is TGTACCAGCAGTAACGGGGGCAGGGGCATTGAAGCTTTCTTT.